Each of the 24 T cell receptor beta chains below was sequenced from the same sample in a study of CD8+CD57+ T cells in acquired aplastic anemia. Previously, flow cytometry had revealed CD8+CD57+ cell expansion in the patients chosen for sequencing. Genomic DNA provided the template from which TCR beta VDJ and CDR3 profiles were obtained. Each CDR3 protein is one row after TCRdb ran MiXCR on the reads. The sample includes fewer than 200,000 distinct CDR3 sequences, around 50% of them seen just once. Source material: sorted CD4+, CD8+, or CD8+CD57+ T cells (not recorded which) from PBMCs. The receptors come from a human donor with aplastic anemia.

This clonotype showed up many times. This sequence joins TRBV7-2 and TRBJ2-7, with unresolved D. Trimming removed 3 bases from V and 4 bases from J, with 7 bases in between. Germline assignment: CDR1 SGHTA and CDR2 FQGNSA. The CDR3 consists of 12 residues. This CDR3 reads CASSFGPYEQYF. The CDR3 DNA sequence: TGTGCCAGCAGCTTTGGGCCTTACGAGCAGTACTTC.

This clonotype was recorded many times. V is TRBV20-1 and J is TRBJ1-3; D possibly corresponds to TRBD1 (6 bases). The CDR3 has 15 residues. V lost 5 bases, J lost 1 base, and 15 bases lay in between. Germline CDR1 is DFQATT and CDR2 is SNEGSKA (reference sequence). The CDR3 region is CSAATGIGSGNTIYF. The CDR3 DNA sequence: TGCAGTGCTGCCACAGGGATAGGATCTGGAAACACCATATATTTT.

V is TRBV20-1 and J is TRBJ2-3; D unclear. The CDR3 has 13 residues. The V gene's germline CDR1 is DFQATT and CDR2 SNEGSKA (reference sequence). V lost 3 bases and J 4 bases, leaving 11 bases between the germline ends. The CDR3 DNA reads TGCAGTGCTAGTGACGTGGAACCAGATACGCAGTATTTT. Its protein is CSASDVEPDTQYF.

This clonotype was seen at least ten times. The gene calls are TRBV15 and TRBJ1-1, with 7 bases fitting TRBD1. CDR3 size: 17 residues. CDR1 LNHNV and CDR2 YYDKDF come from the germline V gene (reference sequence). Trimming took 0 bases from V and 4 from J; bases not matched to a gene: 11. The CDR3 here is CATSRDGWAGGTTEAFF. The DNA for the CDR3 is TGTGCCACCAGCAGAGACGGATGGGCAGGGGGGACCACTGAAGCTTTCTTT. Full variable domain (rest looked up from reference TRBV15 and TRBJ1-1): DAMVIQNPRYQVTQFGKPVTLSCSQTLNHNVMYWYQQKSSQAPKLLFHYYDKDFNNEADTPDNFQSRRPNTSFCFLDIRSPGLGDTAMYLCATSRDGWAGGTTEAFFGQGTRLTVV.

J is TRBJ2-5 and V is TRBV14; D unclear. Looked up from germline, CDR1 is SGHDN and CDR2 is FVKESK. V gave up 4 bases and J gave up 4 bases, with 13 bases separating them. The CDR3 contains 14 residues. CDR3 DNA sequence: TGTGCCAGCAGCCCCGGAGTGGTTGGAGAGACCCAGTACTTC. It specifies CASSPGVVGETQYF.

The table lists this clonotype with a count of one. The rearrangement joins TRBV11-2 to TRBJ2-1, with TRBD1 identical over 8 bases. Germline-derived CDR1 and CDR2 are SGHAT and FQNNGV. V dropped 5 bases and J dropped 10; count of bases not matched to a gene: 10. The CDR3 contains 14 residues. CDR3 residues: CASSQDRAVKEQFF. CDR3 nucleotide sequence: TGTGCCAGCAGCCAGGACAGGGCGGTTAAGGAGCAGTTCTTC.

This clonotype was seen repeatedly, ten times or more. V is TRBV6-5 and J is TRBJ1-2; TRBD1 matches 9 bases. The CDR3 extends over 13 amino acids. J gave up 11 bases and V 4 bases, and 8 bases lay outside the gene matches. The germline gives CDR1 MNHEY, CDR2 SVGAGI. CDR3 in DNA: TGTGCCAGCAGTTTATCCTCCGGGACAGGGTACACCTTC. Translated, it gives CASSLSSGTGYTF.

The sample holds many counts of this clonotype. CDR3 region: CASSKPGGGEQFF. The CDR3 bases are TGTGCCAGCAGCAAACCGGGGGGGGGTGAGCAGTTCTTC. The chain links TRBV9 to TRBJ2-1; TRBD2 matches at 8 bases. V trimming: 4 bases; J trimming: 9 bases; junction bases outside the gene matches: 6. The CDR3 is made up of 13 amino acids. Germline V gives CDR1 SGDLS, CDR2 YYNGEE.

CDR3 loop: CASSLATVFSTDTQYF. CDR3 sequence (DNA): TGCGCCAGCAGCTTGGCAACAGTTTTTAGCACAGATACGCAGTATTTT. The chain combines TRBV5-1 with TRBJ2-3, with D uncertain. Germline CDR1 and CDR2: SGHRS and YFSETQ. This CDR3 has 16 amino acids. The germline V and J ends were trimmed by 0 bases and 0 bases, with 11 bases remaining between them.

This clonotype was seen many times. The rearrangement joins TRBV3-1 to TRBJ2-7, with TRBD2 as a possible D gene (5 bases). The CDR3 contains 12 residues. Germline V lookup: CDR1 LGHDT, CDR2 YNNKEL (reference sequence). Trimming pared 2 bases from V and 7 bases from J, leaving 9 bases between. For the CDR3, the DNA is TGTGCCAGCAGCCAATCCGGGGTTGAGCAGTACTTC. It specifies CASSQSGVEQYF.

This clonotype was counted only a few times. The rearrangement uses TRBV5-1 and TRBJ2-2; TRBD1 might be the D (5 bases). V was pared by 0 bases and J by 5 bases, with 11 bases between. Germline CDR1 reads SGHRS; CDR2 reads YFSETQ. This CDR3 is 15 amino acids long. The CDR3 spells CASSLESGHTGELFF. As DNA, the CDR3 is TGCGCCAGCAGCTTGGAGTCAGGACATACCGGGGAGCTGTTTTTT.

J is TRBJ1-1 and V is TRBV29-1; D may be TRBD1 (5 bases). Trimming took 6 bases from V and 5 from J, leaving 7 bases between them. This CDR3 has 10 residues. Germline CDR1 and CDR2: SQVTM and ANQGSEA. The chain's CDR3 is CSVRETEAFF. The DNA for the CDR3 is TGCAGCGTCAGGGAGACTGAAGCTTTCTTT.

For this clonotype: A much larger clone differs by one base, so this may be a read error. The chain combines TRBV5-1 with TRBJ1-1; weak D call: TRBD1 (5 bases). The CDR3 runs 14 residues. Looked up from germline, CDR1 is SGHRS and CDR2 is YFSETQ. V gave up 4 bases and J gave up 1 base, with 11 bases separating them. In DNA form, the CDR3 reads TGCGCCAGCAGCCCCCAGGGAAGGAACACTGAAGCTTTCTTT. Protein sequence: CASSPQGRNTEAFF.

This clonotype showed up just a few times. V and J are TRBV7-6 and TRBJ1-2, with TRBD1 identical over 8 bases. This CDR3 region has 14 residues. With V trimmed by 3 bases and J by 8 bases, 8 bases remained unmatched. CDR1 is SGHVS, CDR2 FNYEAQ, per germline. DNA of the CDR3: TGTGCCAGCAGCTTCGGACAGGGCCTCGACGGCTACACCTTC. It is translated as CASSFGQGLDGYTF.

The gene calls are TRBV5-1 and TRBJ2-6; TRBD1 or TRBD2 may be the D gene (5 bases each). CDR3 length: 16 amino acids. The germline CDR1 and CDR2 sequences are SGHRS and YFSETQ. V was trimmed by 3 bases and J by 0 bases, leaving 10 bases between them. The CDR3 region is CASSSGRNSGANVLTF. In nucleotides, the CDR3 is TGCGCCAGCAGCTCGGGACGCAACTCTGGGGCCAACGTCCTGACTTTC.

The genes are TRBV2 and TRBJ1-4; 7 nucleotides line up with TRBD1. This CDR3 has 12 residues. Germline V gene lookup returns CDR1 SNHLY and CDR2 FYNNEI. V shed 3 bases and J 8 bases; nucleotides not matched to a gene: 0. CDR3 DNA sequence: TGTGCCAGCAGTGAGACAGGGGAAAAACTGTTTTTT. Its translation is CASSETGEKLFF.

This clonotype has ten or more counts. This chain joins TRBV7-3 and TRBJ2-7; possible D gene TRBD2, 5 bases. V dropped 3 bases and J dropped 0 bases, with 9 bases sitting between them. Germline loops: CDR1 SGHTA, CDR2 FQGTGA. The CDR3 loop spans 14 amino acids. The CDR3 reads CASSLSGDSYEQYF. DNA for the CDR3: TGTGCCAGCAGCTTGAGCGGTGACTCCTACGAGCAGTACTTC.

The rearrangement uses TRBV15 and TRBJ2-2; D assignment may be TRBD1 or TRBD2 (5 bases each). V lost 1 base and J 6 bases, leaving 12 bases between the germline ends. The CDR3 contains 15 residues. The germline V gene encodes CDR1 LNHNV and CDR2 YYDKDF (reference sequence). DNA for the CDR3: TGTGCCACCAGCAGAGGGGGGTTTAGGGCCGGGGAGCTGTTTTTT. Its protein is CATSRGGFRAGELFF. The full variable domain, its missing parts supplied by reference TRBV15 and TRBJ2-2, is DAMVIQNPRYQVTQFGKPVTLSCSQTLNHNVMYWYQQKSSQAPKLLFHYYDKDFNNEADTPDNFQSRRPNTSFCFLDIRSPGLGDTAMYLCATSRGGFRAGELFFGEGSRLTVL.

This clonotype was seen more than once but under ten times. The chain employs TRBV20-1 and TRBJ2-7; no clear D. Trimming removed 3 bases from V and 1 base from J, with 7 bases in between. From germline, CDR1 is DFQATT and CDR2 SNEGSKA (reference sequence). The CDR3 is made up of 12 amino acids. The CDR3 region has the DNA TGCAGTGCTAGTGGGGTGTCCTACGAGCAGTACTTC. It yields the protein CSASGVSYEQYF.

This clonotype has at least ten counts. The V call is TRBV29-1, the J call TRBJ1-2, with 7 bases that match TRBD1. This CDR3 has 14 residues. After removal of 6 bases from V and 5 bases from J, the junction contained 12 bases not matched to a gene. Germline V gene sequence: CDR1 SQVTM, CDR2 ANQGSEA. In nucleotides, the CDR3 is TGCAGCGTGAACCGGGGACAGAGTAATTATGGCTACACCTTC. This codes for CSVNRGQSNYGYTF.

The chain couples TRBV10-3 to TRBJ2-3, with TRBD2 matching 9 bases. CDR3 length: 16 amino acids. V trimming: 0 bases; J trimming: 4 bases; junction bases outside the gene matches: 5. CDR1 is ENHRY, CDR2 SYGVKD, per germline. The CDR3 protein is CAISESEGLASDTQYF. DNA of the CDR3: TGTGCCATCAGTGAGTCGGAGGGACTAGCATCAGATACGCAGTATTTT.

As to this clonotype: With a much larger clone just one base away, this may be a read error. The chain carries TRBV6-4 and TRBJ1-2; D not certain. CDR1 MRHNA and CDR2 SNTAGT come from the germline V gene. The length of the CDR3 is 17 residues. The CDR3, as DNA: TGTGCCAGCAGTGATTCACCAGGCCTGCTAACTGTCTATGGCTACGCCTTC. Encoded protein: CASSDSPGLLTVYGYAF.

V and J are TRBV10-3 and TRBJ1-6, with 10 bases lining up with TRBD1. This CDR3 spans 15 amino acids. From germline, CDR1 is ENHRY and CDR2 SYGVKD. V shed 3 bases, J shed 8 bases, and the junction held 4 bases outside the gene matches. The CDR3 DNA is TGTGCCATCAGTGAACGTGGGACAGGGGATTCACCCCTCCACTTT. This gives the protein CAISERGTGDSPLHF.

The J gene is TRBJ1-2, the V gene TRBV10-3, with 8 nucleotides matching TRBD1. V was clipped by 10 bases and J by 1 base; unmatched bases: 14. The CDR3 has 16 amino acids. Germline CDR1 reads ENHRY; CDR2 reads SYGVKD. The CDR3 bases are TGTGCCACGATCGCTAAAGGGACAGGAGATAACTATGGCTACACCTTC. Protein sequence: CATIAKGTGDNYGYTF.